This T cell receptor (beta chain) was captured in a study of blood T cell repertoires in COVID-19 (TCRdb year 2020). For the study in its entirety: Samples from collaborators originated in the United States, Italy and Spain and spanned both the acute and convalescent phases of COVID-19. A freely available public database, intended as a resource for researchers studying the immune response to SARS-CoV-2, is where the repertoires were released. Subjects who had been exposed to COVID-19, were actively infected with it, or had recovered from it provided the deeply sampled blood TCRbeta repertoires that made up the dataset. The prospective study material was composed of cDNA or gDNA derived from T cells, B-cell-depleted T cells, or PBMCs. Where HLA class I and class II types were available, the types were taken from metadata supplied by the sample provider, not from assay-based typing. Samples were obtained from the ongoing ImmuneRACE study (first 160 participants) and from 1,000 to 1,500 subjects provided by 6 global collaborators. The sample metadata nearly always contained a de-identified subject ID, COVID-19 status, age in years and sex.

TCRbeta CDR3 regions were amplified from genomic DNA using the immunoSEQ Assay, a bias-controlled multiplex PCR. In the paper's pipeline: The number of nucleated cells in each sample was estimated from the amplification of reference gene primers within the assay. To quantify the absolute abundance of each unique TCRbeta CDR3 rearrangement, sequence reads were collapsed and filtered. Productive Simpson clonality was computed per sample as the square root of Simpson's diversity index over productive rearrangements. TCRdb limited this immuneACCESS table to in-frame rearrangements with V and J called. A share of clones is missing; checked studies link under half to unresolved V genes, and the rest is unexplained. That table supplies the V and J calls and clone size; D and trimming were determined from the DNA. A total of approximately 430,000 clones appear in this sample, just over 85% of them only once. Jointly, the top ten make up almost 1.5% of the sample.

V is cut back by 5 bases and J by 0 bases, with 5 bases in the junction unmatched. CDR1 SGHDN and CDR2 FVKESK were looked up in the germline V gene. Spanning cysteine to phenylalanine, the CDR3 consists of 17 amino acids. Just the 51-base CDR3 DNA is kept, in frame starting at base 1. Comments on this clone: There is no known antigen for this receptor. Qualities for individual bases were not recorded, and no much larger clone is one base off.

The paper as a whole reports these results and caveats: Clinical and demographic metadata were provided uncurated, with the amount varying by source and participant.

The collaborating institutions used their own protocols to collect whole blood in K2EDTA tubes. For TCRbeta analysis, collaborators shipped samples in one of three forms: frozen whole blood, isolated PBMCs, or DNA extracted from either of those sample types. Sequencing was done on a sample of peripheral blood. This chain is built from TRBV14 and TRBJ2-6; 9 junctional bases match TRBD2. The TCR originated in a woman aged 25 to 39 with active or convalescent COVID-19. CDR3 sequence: CASSTAGGTSGANVLTF. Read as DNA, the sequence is TGTGCCAGCAGCACAGCGGGGGGAACCTCTGGGGCCAACGTCCTGACTTTC.